The source of this T cell receptor (beta chain) is a study of cytomegalovirus exposure and HLA in healthy donors. Regarding the study as a whole: At a 0.05 false discovery rate, a later analysis found around 17,000 TCR beta sequences to be associated with HLA alleles.

In germline, CDR1 is MGHRA, CDR2 YSYEKL. This CDR3 has 14 residues. Trimming at V came to 3 bases and at J to 6 bases, leaving 8 bases not matched to a gene. This clone was picked up many times. Its target is not known. The study ran its PCR with 60 Vbeta and 13 Jbeta primers. Assay: immunoSEQ multiplex PCR; the TCRdb copy retains only in-frame clones and omits some. This sample has over 150,000 clones; about 76% occur once, and the top ten carry roughly 7.7%. The clonotype originates from a man aged 25 to 40 in good health and CMV-seropositive. V usage is TRBV4-1 and J usage is TRBJ2-7, with 7 bases identical to TRBD2. The sequenced sample was PBMCs. This CDR3 is CASSQSSGAIEQYF. The CDR3 coding sequence is TGCGCCAGCAGCCAGTCCAGCGGGGCTATCGAGCAGTACTTC.